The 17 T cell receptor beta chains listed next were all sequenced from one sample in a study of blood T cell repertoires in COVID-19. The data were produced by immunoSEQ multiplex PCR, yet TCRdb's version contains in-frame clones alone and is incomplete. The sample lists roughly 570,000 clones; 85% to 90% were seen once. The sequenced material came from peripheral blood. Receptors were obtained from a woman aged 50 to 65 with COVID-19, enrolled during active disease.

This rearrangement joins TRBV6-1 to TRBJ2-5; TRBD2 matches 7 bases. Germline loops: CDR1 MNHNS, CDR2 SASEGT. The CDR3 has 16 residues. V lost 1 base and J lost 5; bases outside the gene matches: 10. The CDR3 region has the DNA TGTGCCAGCAGTGAAGTAAGCGGGGCTCGGCTGGAGACCCAGTACTTC. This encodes CASSEVSGARLETQYF.

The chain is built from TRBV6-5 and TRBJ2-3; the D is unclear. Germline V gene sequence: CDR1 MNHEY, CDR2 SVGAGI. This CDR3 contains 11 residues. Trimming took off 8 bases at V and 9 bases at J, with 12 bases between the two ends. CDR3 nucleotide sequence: TGTGCCAGCTGGTTCGCGGCCACGCAGTATTTT. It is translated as CASWFAATQYF.

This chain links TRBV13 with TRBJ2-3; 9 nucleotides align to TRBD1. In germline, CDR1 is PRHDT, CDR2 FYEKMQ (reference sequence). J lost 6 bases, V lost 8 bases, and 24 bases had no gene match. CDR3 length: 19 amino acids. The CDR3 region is CASFDAGMSSGTGSDTQYF. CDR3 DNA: TGTGCCAGCTTCGATGCCGGGATGTCCAGTGGGACAGGGTCGGATACGCAGTATTTT.

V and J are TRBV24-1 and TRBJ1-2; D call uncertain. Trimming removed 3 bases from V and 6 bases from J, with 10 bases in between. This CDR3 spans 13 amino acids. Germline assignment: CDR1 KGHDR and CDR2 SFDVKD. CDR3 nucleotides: TGTGCCACCAGTGATCGGCGGCAGAATGGCTACACCTTC. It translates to CATSDRRQNGYTF.

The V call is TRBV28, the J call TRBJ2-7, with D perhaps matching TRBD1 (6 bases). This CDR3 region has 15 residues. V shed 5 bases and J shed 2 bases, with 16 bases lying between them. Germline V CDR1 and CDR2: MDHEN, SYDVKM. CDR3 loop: CASSNTGIGAYEQYF. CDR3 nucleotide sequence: TGTGCCAGCAGTAACACAGGGATAGGGGCCTACGAGCAGTACTTC.

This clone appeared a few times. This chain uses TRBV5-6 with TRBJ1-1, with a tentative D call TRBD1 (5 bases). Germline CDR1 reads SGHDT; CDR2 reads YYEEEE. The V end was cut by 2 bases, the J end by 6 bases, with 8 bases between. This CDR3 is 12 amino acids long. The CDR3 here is CASSLAGSEAFF. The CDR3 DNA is TGTGCCAGCAGCTTAGCAGGGTCTGAAGCTTTCTTT.

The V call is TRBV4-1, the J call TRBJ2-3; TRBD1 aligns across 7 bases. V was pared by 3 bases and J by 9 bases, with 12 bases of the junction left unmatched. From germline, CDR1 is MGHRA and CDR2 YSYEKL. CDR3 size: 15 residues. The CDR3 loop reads CASSQTPLQGDTQYF. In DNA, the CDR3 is TGCGCCAGCAGCCAGACACCACTGCAGGGGGACACGCAGTATTTT.

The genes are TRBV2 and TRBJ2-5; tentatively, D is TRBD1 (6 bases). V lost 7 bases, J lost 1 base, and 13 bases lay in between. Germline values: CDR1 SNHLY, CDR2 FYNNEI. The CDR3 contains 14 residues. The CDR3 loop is CASITGRVQETQYF. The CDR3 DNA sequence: TGTGCCAGCATTACAGGGCGGGTCCAAGAGACCCAGTACTTC.

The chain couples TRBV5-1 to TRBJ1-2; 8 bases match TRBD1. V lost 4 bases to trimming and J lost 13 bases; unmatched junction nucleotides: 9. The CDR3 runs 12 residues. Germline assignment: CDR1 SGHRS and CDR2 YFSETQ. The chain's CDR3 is CASSKPDREVTF. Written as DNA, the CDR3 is TGCGCCAGCAGCAAGCCGGACAGGGAGGTCACCTTC.

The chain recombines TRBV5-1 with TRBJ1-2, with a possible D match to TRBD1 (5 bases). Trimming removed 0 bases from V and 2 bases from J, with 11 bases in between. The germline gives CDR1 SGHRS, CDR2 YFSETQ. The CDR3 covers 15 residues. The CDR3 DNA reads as TGCGCCAGCAGCTTGGTCGTGGGGCTGAACTATGGCTACACCTTC. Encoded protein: CASSLVVGLNYGYTF.

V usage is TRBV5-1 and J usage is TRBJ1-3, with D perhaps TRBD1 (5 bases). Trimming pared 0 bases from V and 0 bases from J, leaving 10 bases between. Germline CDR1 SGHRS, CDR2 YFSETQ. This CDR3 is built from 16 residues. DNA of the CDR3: TGCGCCAGCAGCTTGGGGGGCGAGAACTCTGGAAACACCATATATTTT. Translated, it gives CASSLGGENSGNTIYF.

The CDR3 region has the DNA TGTGCCAGCAGTCCCCGCGCCCCTATGGAAGCTTTCTTT. Its translation: CASSPRAPMEAFF. V gene TRBV6-5 combines with J gene TRBJ1-1; D is unresolved. The CDR3 sequence is 13 residues long. V was pared by 5 bases and J by 8 bases, with 15 bases between. CDR1 and CDR2 from the germline V gene are MNHEY and SVGAGI.

In DNA, the CDR3 is TGTGCCAGCAGCTTAGGACAGGTATACAATGAGCAGTTCTTC. Its protein is CASSLGQVYNEQFF. V and J are TRBV11-3 and TRBJ2-1, with D perhaps matching TRBD1 (6 bases). The V end was cut by 1 base, the J end by 4 bases, with 8 bases between. Germline lookup yields CDR1 SGHNT and CDR2 YENEEA. The CDR3 covers 14 residues.

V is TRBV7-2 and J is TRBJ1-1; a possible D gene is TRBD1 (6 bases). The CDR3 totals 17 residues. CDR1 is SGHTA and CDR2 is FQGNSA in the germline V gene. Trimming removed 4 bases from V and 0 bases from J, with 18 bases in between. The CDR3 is CASSWGPLGSLNTEAFF. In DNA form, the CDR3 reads TGTGCCAGCAGCTGGGGGCCACTCGGCAGCCTGAACACTGAAGCTTTCTTT.

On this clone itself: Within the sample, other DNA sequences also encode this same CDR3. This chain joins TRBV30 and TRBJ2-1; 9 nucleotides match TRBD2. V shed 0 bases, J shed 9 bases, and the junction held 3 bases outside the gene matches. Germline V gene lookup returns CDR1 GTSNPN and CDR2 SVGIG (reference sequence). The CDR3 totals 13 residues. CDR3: CAWSVGGGGEQFF. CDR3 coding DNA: TGTGCCTGGAGTGTAGGCGGGGGGGGTGAGCAGTTCTTC.

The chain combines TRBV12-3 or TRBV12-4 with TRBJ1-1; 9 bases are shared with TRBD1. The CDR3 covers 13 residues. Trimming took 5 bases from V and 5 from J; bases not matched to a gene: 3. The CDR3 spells CASSDRGVTEAFF. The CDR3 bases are TGTGCCAGCAGTGACAGGGGGGTGACTGAAGCTTTCTTT.

The CDR3 coding sequence is TGTGCCAGTAGTACTCCTCTAGCGGGGGCTGGAGAGACCCAGTACTTC. It is translated as CASSTPLAGAGETQYF. The chain has TRBV19 and TRBJ2-5; 10 positions match TRBD2. The V gene's germline CDR1 is LNHDA and CDR2 SQIVND (reference sequence). The trim removed 4 bases at V and 4 bases at J, leaving 9 bases unmatched. The CDR3 consists of 16 residues. Full variable domain (missing parts from reference TRBV19 and TRBJ2-5): DGGITQSPKYLFRKEGQNVTLSCEQNLNHDAMYWYRQDPGQGLRLIYYSQIVNDFQKGDIAEGYSVSREKKESFPLTVTSAQKNPTAFYLCASSTPLAGAGETQYFGPGTRLLVL.